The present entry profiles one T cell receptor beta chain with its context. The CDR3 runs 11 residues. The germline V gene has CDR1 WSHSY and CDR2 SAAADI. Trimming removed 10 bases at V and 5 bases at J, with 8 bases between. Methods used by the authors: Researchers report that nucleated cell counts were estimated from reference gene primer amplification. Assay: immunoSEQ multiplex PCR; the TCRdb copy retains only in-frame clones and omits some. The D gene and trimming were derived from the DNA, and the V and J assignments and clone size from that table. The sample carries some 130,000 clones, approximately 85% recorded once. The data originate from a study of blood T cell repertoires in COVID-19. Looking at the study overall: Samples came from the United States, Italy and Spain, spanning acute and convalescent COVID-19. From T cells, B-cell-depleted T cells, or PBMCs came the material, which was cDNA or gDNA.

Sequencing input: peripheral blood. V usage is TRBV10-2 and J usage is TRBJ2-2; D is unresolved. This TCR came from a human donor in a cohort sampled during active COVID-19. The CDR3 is CATSVTGELFF. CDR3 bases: TGCGCCACCTCCGTTACCGGGGAGCTGTTTTTT.